The rows below give T cell receptor beta chains drawn from one sample of a study of blood T cell repertoires in COVID-19. Clones were sequenced by immunoSEQ multiplex PCR, and TCRdb holds only the in-frame ones, with some missing. The sample holds 87,000 or so clones; over 75% are singletons and the top ten take 4.9%. The sample consisted of peripheral blood. The receptors shown here come from a woman aged 80 or over with acute or convalescent COVID-19. Each CDR3 is given with its conserved first and last residue. D genes are given only for firm matches. Some rows mark clone size as missing; the rest say once, few, many or name a class of expanded clone.

d_call	clone_size	v_call	j_call	cdr3_aa	cdr3_nt
TRBD1	-	TRBV7-9	TRBJ2-7	CASSRPGLGQGSNEQYF	TGTGCCAGCAGCCGGCCAGGCCTGGGACAGGGATCCAACGAGCAGTACTTC
-	few	TRBV7-6	TRBJ2-2	CASSPVGQGNTGELFF	TGTGCCAGCAGCCCGGTGGGGCAGGGAAACACCGGGGAGCTGTTTTTT
TRBD1	-	TRBV25-1	TRBJ1-3	CASSSTQGRGQPGNTIYF	TGTGCCAGCAGCTCGACCCAAGGCCGGGGACAGCCTGGAAACACCATATATTTT
-	-	TRBV14	TRBJ2-1	CASSHDWRGLSFF	TGTGCCAGCAGCCATGATTGGCGGGGGCTGTCGTTCTTC
-	-	TRBV9	TRBJ2-3	CASSVLSGPDTQYF	TGTGCCAGCAGCGTATTATCAGGGCCAGATACGCAGTATTTT
TRBD2	once	TRBV5-1	TRBJ2-5	CASSGTSGETQYF	TGCGCCAGCAGCGGGACTAGCGGTGAGACCCAGTACTTC
-	-	TRBV12-3/TRBV12-4	TRBJ1-2	CASSKQGTYGYTF	TGTGCCAGCAGTAAACAGGGAACATATGGCTACACCTTC
TRBD1	-	TRBV5-1	TRBJ1-1	CASSPPGGTGDTEAFF	TGCGCCAGCAGCCCACCGGGAGGGACAGGGGACACTGAAGCTTTCTTT
-	-	TRBV18	TRBJ2-7	CASSPPGVGYEQYF	TGTGCCAGCTCACCCCCAGGTGTTGGTTACGAGCAGTACTTC
TRBD1	-	TRBV11-2	TRBJ2-5	CASSPTGGQETQYF	TGTGCCAGCAGCCCTACAGGGGGGCAAGAGACCCAGTACTTC
-	-	TRBV3-1/TRBV3-2	TRBJ1-5	CASSRTDSNQPQHF	TGTGCCAGCAGCAGGACAGATAGCAATCAGCCCCAGCATTTT
TRBD2	-	TRBV4-2	TRBJ2-1	CASSQVLAGGPNEQFF	TGTGCCAGCAGCCAGGTACTAGCGGGAGGGCCGAATGAGCAGTTCTTC
-	-	TRBV14	TRBJ2-7	CASSQDGPGAYEQYF	TGTGCCAGCAGCCAAGACGGGCCAGGGGCATACGAGCAGTACTTC
-	-	TRBV19	TRBJ1-1	CASSIGGGTEAFF	TGTGCCAGTAGTATTGGGGGCGGCACTGAAGCTTTCTTT
TRBD1	-	TRBV5-1	TRBJ2-7	CASSLAVGQGNYEQYF	TGCGCCAGCAGCCTAGCCGTGGGACAGGGGAACTACGAGCAGTACTTC
TRBD1	few	TRBV19	TRBJ1-2	CASSISTGPYGNGYTF	TGTGCCAGTAGTATCTCGACAGGGCCTTATGGGAATGGCTACACCTTC
-	-	TRBV11-2	TRBJ2-3	CASSLEPGKKSTDTQYF	TGTGCCAGCAGCTTAGAACCGGGGAAGAAGAGCACAGATACGCAGTATTTT
-	few	TRBV19	TRBJ1-5	CASSIHPPGHRVGSNQPQHF	TGTGCCAGTAGTATCCATCCGCCGGGACATAGGGTTGGTAGCAATCAGCCCCAGCATTTT
TRBD2	-	TRBV3-1/TRBV3-2	TRBJ2-1	CASSHLAGSYNEQFF	TGTGCCAGCAGCCACCTAGCGGGCTCCTACAATGAGCAGTTCTTC
TRBD1	-	TRBV6-5	TRBJ2-2	CASRPGTGRTGELFF	TGTGCCAGCAGACCCGGGACAGGGAGGACCGGGGAGCTGTTTTTT
-	-	TRBV11-3	TRBJ1-1	CASSLDGGETEAFF	TGTGCCAGCAGCTTAGACGGCGGAGAAACTGAAGCTTTCTTT
-	-	TRBV29-1	TRBJ2-3	CSVEDGSVTQYF	TGCAGCGTTGAAGATGGCAGCGTTACGCAGTATTTT
-	-	TRBV18	TRBJ1-1	CASSPGQFTEAFF	TGTGCCAGCTCACCTGGACAGTTTACTGAAGCTTTCTTT
TRBD1	-	TRBV19	TRBJ1-1	CASKGTGGRRGNTEAFF	TGTGCCAGTAAAGGGACAGGGGGCCGGAGGGGGAACACTGAAGCTTTCTTT
TRBD1	-	TRBV2	TRBJ1-1	CASSADRGLAFF	TGTGCCAGCAGTGCGGACAGGGGCTTGGCTTTCTTT
TRBD2	once	TRBV4-3	TRBJ2-1	CASSPRTSGGAGEQFF	TGCGCCAGCAGCCCAAGGACTAGCGGGGGGGCCGGTGAGCAGTTCTTC
TRBD2	-	TRBV4-2	TRBJ2-2	CASSPTTSGRANTGELFF	TGTGCCAGCAGCCCAACGACTAGCGGGAGGGCCAACACCGGGGAGCTGTTTTTT
-	-	TRBV19	TRBJ1-1	CASSTRGNTEAFF	TGTGCCAGTAGTACCAGGGGGAACACTGAAGCTTTCTTT
TRBD2	-	TRBV2	TRBJ2-2	CAGTGASGGSGELFF	TGTGCCGGAACTGGGGCTAGCGGGGGATCCGGGGAGCTGTTTTTT
TRBD2	many	TRBV6-5	TRBJ2-7	CASSGGTYEQYF	TGTGCCAGCAGCGGGGGGACCTACGAGCAGTACTTC
-	once	TRBV6-5	TRBJ2-5	CASSRDGTAGETQYF	TGTGCCAGCAGTAGAGACGGGACGGCGGGGGAGACCCAGTACTTC
-	-	TRBV2	TRBJ2-3	CASMTDQSPTDTQYF	TGTGCCAGCATGACAGATCAGTCTCCTACAGATACGCAGTATTTT
TRBD1	-	TRBV6-6	TRBJ1-6	CASRTGNSPLHF	TGTGCCAGCAGGACAGGGAATTCACCCCTCCACTTT
TRBD2	few	TRBV4-2	TRBJ2-7	CASSQGRGGFYEQYF	TGTGCCAGCAGCCAGGGGCGGGGGGGCTTCTACGAGCAGTACTTC
-	-	TRBV5-4	TRBJ1-1	CASSLFGGAGKVTEAFF	TGTGCCAGCAGCTTGTTTGGGGGCGCAGGGAAGGTGACTGAAGCTTTCTTT
-	-	TRBV4-2	TRBJ2-3	CASSQDSGRSTDTQYF	TGTGCCAGCAGCCAAGATTCAGGAAGGAGCACAGATACGCAGTATTTT
-	-	TRBV21-1	TRBJ1-2	CASEGGPGGGYTF	TGTGCCAGCGAAGGGGGCCCAGGTGGAGGCTACACCTTC
TRBD2	-	TRBV5-1	TRBJ2-4	CASSLERGGLNIQYF	TGCGCCAGCAGCTTGGAACGGGGGGGCTTAAACATTCAGTACTTC
-	-	TRBV6-5	TRBJ2-7	CASSYSNAQDTYEQYF	TGTGCCAGCAGTTACTCGAACGCGCAGGATACCTACGAGCAGTACTTC
TRBD2	-	TRBV30	TRBJ2-5	CAWNLLAGAETQYF	TGTGCCTGGAACCTACTAGCGGGAGCAGAGACCCAGTACTTC
-	-	TRBV5-6	TRBJ1-1	CASSLARARTEAFF	TGTGCCAGCAGCTTGGCACGAGCTAGGACTGAAGCTTTCTTT
TRBD1	-	TRBV19	TRBJ1-2	CASRTGGYGYTF	TGTGCCAGTAGGACAGGGGGCTATGGCTACACCTTC
-	few	TRBV3-1/TRBV3-2	TRBJ2-1	CASSQGLFYEQFF	TGTGCCAGCAGCCAAGGACTATTCTATGAGCAGTTCTTC
TRBD2	-	TRBV5-1	TRBJ2-1	CASSSSRAGGGEQFF	TGCGCCAGCAGCTCCAGCAGGGCGGGAGGGGGTGAGCAGTTCTTC
TRBD1	-	TRBV14	TRBJ2-1	CASSQARGPYNEQFF	TGTGCCAGCAGCCAAGCCAGGGGGCCCTACAATGAGCAGTTCTTC
TRBD1	-	TRBV7-2	TRBJ1-1	CASSPQGGQGGTFF	TGTGCCAGCAGCCCCCAGGGAGGACAGGGGGGAACTTTCTTT
-	-	TRBV7-9	TRBJ2-7	CASSRRSSAEQYF	TGTGCCAGCAGCAGGCGGTCCAGCGCCGAGCAGTACTTC
-	-	TRBV19	TRBJ2-2	CASSKWGERTNTGELFF	TGTGCCAGTAGTAAATGGGGGGAGCGAACGAACACCGGGGAGCTGTTTTTT
TRBD1	-	TRBV2	TRBJ1-6	CASSVKGAHNSPLHF	TGTGCCAGCAGTGTAAAGGGGGCCCATAATTCACCCCTCCACTTT
-	-	TRBV7-9	TRBJ2-5	CASSYPLRETQYF	TGTGCCAGCAGCTATCCCCTCAGGGAGACCCAGTACTTC
-	-	TRBV5-8	TRBJ2-1	CASSFVSPYNEQFF	TGTGCCAGCAGTTTCGTGTCCCCCTACAATGAGCAGTTCTTC
TRBD2	once	TRBV7-2	TRBJ2-1	CASSTGLAGGNEQFF	TGTGCCAGCAGTACGGGACTAGCGGGAGGTAATGAGCAGTTCTTC
TRBD1	few	TRBV5-6	TRBJ1-5	CASSLQGLLEQPQHF	TGTGCCAGCAGCTTACAGGGGCTCCTGGAACAGCCCCAGCATTTT
-	-	TRBV6-6	TRBJ1-3	CASSYSTAGNTIYF	TGTGCCAGCAGTTACTCGACAGCTGGAAACACCATATATTTT
TRBD2	-	TRBV5-1	TRBJ2-7	CASSFRTSYEQYF	TGCGCCAGCAGCTTTAGGACTAGCTACGAGCAGTACTTC
-	-	TRBV2	TRBJ1-4	CASALTGINEKLFF	TGTGCCAGCGCCCTCACAGGAATTAATGAAAAACTGTTTTTT
-	-	TRBV5-1	TRBJ2-1	CASSLEEVPYNEQFF	TGCGCCAGCAGCTTGGAGGAGGTACCTTACAATGAGCAGTTCTTC
TRBD2	-	TRBV6-2/TRBV6-3	TRBJ2-1	CASRYGGAGRGEQFF	TGTGCCAGCAGATACGGGGGCGCCGGGAGGGGTGAGCAGTTCTTC
TRBD2	once	TRBV13	TRBJ2-7	CASSSPAGGIFEQYF	TGTGCCAGCAGCTCCCCAGCGGGGGGCATTTTCGAGCAGTACTTC